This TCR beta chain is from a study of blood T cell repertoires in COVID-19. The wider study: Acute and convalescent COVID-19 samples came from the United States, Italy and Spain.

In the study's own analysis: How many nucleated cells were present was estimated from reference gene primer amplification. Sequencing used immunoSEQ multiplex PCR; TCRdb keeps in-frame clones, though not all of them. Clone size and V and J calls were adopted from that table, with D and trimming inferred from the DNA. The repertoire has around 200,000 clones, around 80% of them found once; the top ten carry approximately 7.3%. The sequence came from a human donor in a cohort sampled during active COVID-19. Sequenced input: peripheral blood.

The CDR3 reads CASSSRLAGLDEQYF. The DNA for the CDR3 is TGTGCCAGCAGCTCCAGACTAGCGGGGCTTGACGAGCAGTACTTC. The chain recombines TRBV3-1 (or the pseudogene TRBV3-2) with TRBJ2-7; 11 bases map to TRBD2. CDR1 and CDR2 (germline): LGHDT, YNNKEL (reference sequence). V shed 5 bases and J 5 bases; nucleotides not matched to a gene: 8. The CDR3 covers 15 residues.